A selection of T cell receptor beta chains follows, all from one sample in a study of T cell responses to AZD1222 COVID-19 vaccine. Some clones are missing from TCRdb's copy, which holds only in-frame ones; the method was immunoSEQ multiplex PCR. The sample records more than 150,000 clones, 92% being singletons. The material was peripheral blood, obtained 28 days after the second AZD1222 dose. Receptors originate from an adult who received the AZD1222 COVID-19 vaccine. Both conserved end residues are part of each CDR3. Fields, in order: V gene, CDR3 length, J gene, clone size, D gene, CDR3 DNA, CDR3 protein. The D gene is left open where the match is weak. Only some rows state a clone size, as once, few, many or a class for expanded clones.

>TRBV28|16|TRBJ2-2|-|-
TGTGCCAGCAGTTATGCCCCGGGGGTGAACACCGGGGAGCTGTTTTTT
CASSYAPGVNTGELFF
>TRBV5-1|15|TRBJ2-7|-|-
TGCGCCAGCAGCTTGAGGTCCCAGGGGATTTACGAGCAGTACTTC
CASSLRSQGIYEQYF
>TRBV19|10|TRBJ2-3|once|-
TGTGCCAGGCCTGACTCTAATCAGTATTTT
CARPDSNQYF
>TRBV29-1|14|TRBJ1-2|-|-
TGCAGCGTCGGGGGGGGCCTCCCTAACTATGGCTACACCTTC
CSVGGGLPNYGYTF
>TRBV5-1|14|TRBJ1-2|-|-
TGCGCCAGCAGCCTCTATCCCAGGGGCGATGGCTACACCTTC
CASSLYPRGDGYTF
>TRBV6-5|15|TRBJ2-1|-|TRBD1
TGTGCCAGCAGGATTGACAGGGGGGTATACAATGAGCAGTTCTTC
CASRIDRGVYNEQFF
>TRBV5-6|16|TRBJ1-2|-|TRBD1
TGTGCCAGCAGCCCGAGGGGGCAGGGGGGCCCCTATGGCTACACCTTC
CASSPRGQGGPYGYTF
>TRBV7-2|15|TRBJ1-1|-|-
TGTGCCAGCAGCTTAGTAACGGGGGCGGGAACTGAAGCTTTCTTT
CASSLVTGAGTEAFF
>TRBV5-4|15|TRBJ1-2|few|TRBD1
TGTGCCAGCAGCTTACCGGGACAGGGGGGAGATGGCTACACCTTC
CASSLPGQGGDGYTF
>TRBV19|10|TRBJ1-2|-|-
TGTGCCAGTAGAGGGGACAGCTACACCTTC
CASRGDSYTF
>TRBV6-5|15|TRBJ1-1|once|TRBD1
TGTGCCAGCAGTTACTCGGGACAGGGGGACACTGAAGCTTTCTTT
CASSYSGQGDTEAFF
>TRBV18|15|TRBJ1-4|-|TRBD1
TGTGCCAGCTCACTACAGGGGGCAACTAATGAAAAACTGTTTTTT
CASSLQGATNEKLFF
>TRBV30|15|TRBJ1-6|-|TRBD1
TGTGCCTGGGACGAGGGGGCAGTCTATAATTCACCCCTCCACTTT
CAWDEGAVYNSPLHF
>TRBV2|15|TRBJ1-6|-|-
TGTGCCAGCAGTGTTGGACGTCAGGGTAATTCACCCCTCCACTTT
CASSVGRQGNSPLHF
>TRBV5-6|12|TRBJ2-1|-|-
TGTGCCAGCAGGCAGGCGCCGGGTGAGCAGTTCTTC
CASRQAPGEQFF
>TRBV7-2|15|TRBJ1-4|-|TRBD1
TGTGCCAGCAGCCCCAGGGGGACAACTAATGAAAAACTGTTTTTT
CASSPRGTTNEKLFF
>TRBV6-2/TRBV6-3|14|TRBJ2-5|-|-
TGTGCCAGCAGTCGCAACTTGCAGCAAGAGACCCAGTACTTC
CASSRNLQQETQYF
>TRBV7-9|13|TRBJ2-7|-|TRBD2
TGTGCCAGCAGCCCCGAGGGAGGGCACGAGCAGTACTTC
CASSPEGGHEQYF
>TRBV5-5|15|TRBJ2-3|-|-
TGTGCCAGCAGCTGGCGGTCGGGGTCCACAGATACGCAGTATTTT
CASSWRSGSTDTQYF
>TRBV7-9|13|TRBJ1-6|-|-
TGTGCCAGCAGCTTATCCCAGGATTCACCCCTCCACTTT
CASSLSQDSPLHF
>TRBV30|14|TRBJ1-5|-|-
TGTGCCTGGACTGGACCGAGGGGCAATCAGCCCCAGCATTTT
CAWTGPRGNQPQHF
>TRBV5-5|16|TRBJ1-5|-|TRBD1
TGTGCCAGCAGCCCTTTACAGGGGGTCATCAATCAGCCCCAGCATTTT
CASSPLQGVINQPQHF
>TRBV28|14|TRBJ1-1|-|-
TGTGCCAGCAGACAAACAGGGTTAGGAGATGAAGCTTTCTTT
CASRQTGLGDEAFF
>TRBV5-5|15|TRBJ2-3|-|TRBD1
TGTGCCAGCAGCTTGGTGGGACAGGGGGCTGATACGCAGTATTTT
CASSLVGQGADTQYF
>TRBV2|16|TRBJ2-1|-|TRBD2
TGTGCCAGCAAAGGCAAGGGACTAGCGCCCAGAGGTGAGCAGTTCTTC
CASKGKGLAPRGEQFF
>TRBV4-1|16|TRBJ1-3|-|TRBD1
TGCGCCAGCAGCCAGGAACAGGGGGGTACTGGAAACACCATATATTTT
CASSQEQGGTGNTIYF
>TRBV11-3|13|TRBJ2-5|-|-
TGTGCCAGCAGCTTCAGCGGCCAAGAGACCCAGTACTTC
CASSFSGQETQYF
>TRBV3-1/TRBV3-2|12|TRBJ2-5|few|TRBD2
TGTGCCAGCGAGCTAGCGGGGGAGACCCAGTACTTC
CASELAGETQYF
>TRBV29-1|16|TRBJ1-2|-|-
TGCAGCGTTGAAGATTCTTGGGGTTCCCCCCCGGGCGGCTACACCTTC
CSVEDSWGSPPGGYTF
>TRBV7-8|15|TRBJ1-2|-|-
TGTGCCAGCAGCTTAGCACTCGCGTCAAACTATGGCTACACCTTC
CASSLALASNYGYTF
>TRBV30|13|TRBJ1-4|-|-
TGTGCCTGGATCCCACAGGGCGGGGAAAAACTGTTTTTT
CAWIPQGGEKLFF
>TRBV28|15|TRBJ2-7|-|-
TGTGCCAGCAGTTTTTTTTTAGGTCCGGGGTACGAGCAGTACTTC
CASSFFLGPGYEQYF
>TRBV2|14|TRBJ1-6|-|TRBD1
TGTGCCAGCAGGGAGACAGGGGCCAATTCACCCCTCCACTTT
CASRETGANSPLHF
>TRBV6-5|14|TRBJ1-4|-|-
TGTGCCAGCAGTTACTTGGACAGCAATGAAAAACTGTTTTTT
CASSYLDSNEKLFF
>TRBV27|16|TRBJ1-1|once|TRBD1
TGTGCCAGCCTCGGACAGGGAAAGGACATGAACACTGAAGCTTTCTTT
CASLGQGKDMNTEAFF
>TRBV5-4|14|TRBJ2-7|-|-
TGTGCCAGCAGCTTGGTAGGGACCGACCACGAGCAGTACTTC
CASSLVGTDHEQYF
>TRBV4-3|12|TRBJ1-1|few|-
TGCGCCAGCAGCGAGAGGGGGACTGAAGCTTTCTTT
CASSERGTEAFF